The 14 T cell receptor beta chains below all came from one sample that was sequenced in a study of regulatory T cells in long-lasting Graves disease. Time point in this sample: newly diagnosed GD, antithyroid drugs for less than 3 months. Extracted RNA from PBMCs served as the source of the TCR library. Arm-PCR of CDR3 regions and iRepertoire HTBI primers were the basis on which TCR beta libraries were built. TCRdb fed the multiplex PCR reads into MiXCR, producing one record per CDR3 protein. This sample has about 530,000 distinct CDR3 sequences, with 15% to 20% found just once. The same specimen was also included in a second study, on T cells in Graves' hyperthyroidism and ophthalmopathy.

This specimen consisted of peripheral blood mononuclear cells (PBMCs), obtained at new diagnosis, from a patient treated with antithyroid drugs. The receptors stem from a woman aged 35 to 60 with Graves disease.

The rearrangement uses TRBV12-3 or TRBV12-4 and TRBJ2-7; TRBD2 is a possible D gene (6 bases). The CDR3 is made up of 13 amino acids. Trimming took 5 bases from V and 6 from J, leaving 14 bases between them. Written as DNA, the CDR3 is TGTGCCAGCAGTATCGGTCTAGCGAGCGAGCAGTACTTC. Amino acids: CASSIGLASEQYF.

The genes are TRBV20-1 and TRBJ1-6; weak D call: TRBD1 (5 bases). With 3 bases removed from V and 3 bases from J, the gap between germline ends came to 9 bases. Germline values: CDR1 DFQATT, CDR2 SNEGSKA (reference sequence). The CDR3 consists of 14 residues. CDR3 residues: CSASRGSYNSPLHF. The DNA for the CDR3 is TGCAGTGCTAGCCGGGGCAGCTATAATTCACCCCTCCACTTT.

The chain joins TRBV7-9 to TRBJ1-5, with 7 bases that match TRBD1. V lost 5 bases and J lost 5; bases outside the gene matches: 6. Germline CDR1 reads SEHNR; CDR2 reads FQNEAQ (reference sequence). This CDR3 spans 14 amino acids. The CDR3 here is CASSPQGVDQPQHF. In DNA form, the CDR3 reads TGTGCCAGCAGCCCCCAGGGGGTAGATCAGCCCCAGCATTTT.

The chain joins TRBV11-2 to TRBJ1-3; 9 bases line up with TRBD1. V lost 5 bases and J lost 0; bases outside the gene matches: 8. CDR3 size: 17 residues. The germline CDR1 and CDR2 sequences are SGHAT and FQNNGV. CDR3 nucleotides: TGTGCCAGCAGCCCTCGGACAGGGGATTCCTCTGGAAACACCATATATTTT. This translates into CASSPRTGDSSGNTIYF.

This clonotype was detected many times. This chain joins TRBV28 and TRBJ2-7, with D possibly TRBD1 on 6 matching bases. The CDR3 contains 22 residues. V lost 4 bases to trimming and J lost 5 bases, with 39 bases between them. Germline V gene lookup returns CDR1 MDHEN and CDR2 SYDVKM. The CDR3 loop reads CASSYSYSHRIEDKGVPHEQYF. DNA for the CDR3: TGTGCCAGCAGTTATTCATATTCCCATAGAATTGAGGACAAGGGGGTCCCCCACGAGCAGTACTTC.

This CDR3 reads CASSQRRDSGANVLTF. CDR3 bases: TGTGCCAGCAGCCAAAGAAGGGACTCTGGGGCCAACGTCCTGACTTTC. The chain employs TRBV3-1 and TRBJ2-6; no reliable D call. CDR3 size: 16 residues. V dropped 2 bases and J dropped 0 bases, with 8 bases sitting between them. The V gene's germline CDR1 is LGHDT and CDR2 YNNKEL (reference sequence). The whole variable domain, remainder taken from reference TRBV3-1 and TRBJ2-6, is DTAVSQTPKYLVTQMGNDKSIKCEQNLGHDTMYWYKQDSKKFLKIMFSYNNKELIINETVPNRFSPKSPDKAHLNLHINSLELGDSAVYFCASSQRRDSGANVLTFGAGSRLTVL.

This chain connects TRBV5-1 to TRBJ2-3; TRBD2 aligns across 7 bases. This CDR3 is built from 14 residues. V shed 4 bases, J shed 4 bases, and the junction held 6 bases outside the gene matches. Germline CDR1 and CDR2: SGHRS and YFSETQ. CDR3 in DNA: TGCGCCAGCAGCGGCTGGGGGGGGGCAGATACGCAGTATTTT. Translated: CASSGWGGADTQYF. The full variable domain, its missing parts supplied by reference TRBV5-1 and TRBJ2-3, is KAGVTQTPRYLIKTRGQQVTLSCSPISGHRSVSWYQQTPGQGLQFLFEYFSETQRNKGNFPGRFSGRQFSNSRSEMNVSTLELGDSALYLCASSGWGGADTQYFGPGTRLTVL.

This clonotype was observed at least ten times. This chain connects TRBV3-1 to TRBJ2-7; a weak D match, TRBD1 (5 bases). Germline V gene data show CDR1 as LGHDT and CDR2 as YNNKEL (reference sequence). Deletions cut 3 bases from V and 1 base from J, with 10 bases between. CDR3 length: 14 residues. CDR3 sequence reads: CASSQAQGSYEQYF. The DNA for the CDR3 is TGTGCCAGCAGCCAGGCCCAGGGTTCCTACGAGCAGTACTTC.

The rearrangement links TRBV2 to TRBJ2-7; 7 bases align to TRBD2. Losses at the gene ends were 1 base for V and 2 bases for J; bases not matched to a gene: 5. This CDR3 contains 15 residues. From germline, CDR1 is SNHLY and CDR2 FYNNEI. This chain's CDR3 is CASSEGGRGTYEQYF. The DNA for the CDR3 is TGTGCCAGCAGTGAAGGGGGGAGGGGTACCTACGAGCAGTACTTC. Based on the CDR3 plus reference TRBV2 and TRBJ2-7, the full variable domain is EPEVTQTPSHQVTQMGQEVILRCVPISNHLYFYWYRQILGQKVEFLVSFYNNEISEKSEIFDDQFSVERPDGSNFTLKIRSTKLEDSAMYFCASSEGGRGTYEQYFGPGTRLTVT.

The chain links TRBV19 to TRBJ2-2, with 7 nucleotides matching TRBD1. The germline V gene has CDR1 LNHDA and CDR2 SQIVND (reference sequence). V dropped 7 bases and J dropped 7; count of bases not matched to a gene: 6. The CDR3 has 13 amino acids. The CDR3 loop reads CASTDRVVGELFF. Here the CDR3 DNA reads TGTGCCAGTACCGACAGGGTTGTCGGGGAGCTGTTTTTT.

The rearrangement links TRBV24-1 to TRBJ2-1; 13 bases map to TRBD2. The junction had 2 bases not matched to a gene; V was cut back by 4 bases and J by 3 bases. CDR1 is KGHDR, CDR2 SFDVKD, per germline. The CDR3 is 16 amino acids. The CDR3 reads CATSETSGGLYNEQFF. The CDR3 coding sequence is TGTGCCACCAGTGAGACTAGCGGGGGGCTCTACAATGAGCAGTTCTTC.

This clonotype showed up many times. The chain combines TRBV30 with TRBJ2-2; no firm D call. Trimming pared 0 bases from V and 0 bases from J, leaving 17 bases between. Germline V lookup: CDR1 GTSNPN, CDR2 SVGIG (reference sequence). This CDR3 is 18 amino acids long. The CDR3 coding sequence is TGTGCCTGGAGTGTACCAAGAAGGGATGCAGCGAACACCGGGGAGCTGTTTTTT. It encodes CAWSVPRRDAANTGELFF.

This clonotype was picked up a small number of times. V usage is TRBV24-1 and J usage is TRBJ1-2; 9 positions agree with TRBD1. CDR3 length: 18 residues. V shed 2 bases, J shed 0 bases, and the junction held 9 bases outside the gene matches. Germline lookup yields CDR1 KGHDR and CDR2 SFDVKD. The CDR3 nucleotides are TGTGCCACCAGTGATTCCCCCGGGACAGGGACTTCTAACTATGGCTACACCTTC. It yields the protein CATSDSPGTGTSNYGYTF.

This clonotype was recorded many times. V usage is TRBV20-1 and J usage is TRBJ2-1; 8 bases fit TRBD2. Germline CDR1 and CDR2: DFQATT and SNEGSKA (reference sequence). This CDR3 region has 12 residues. With 6 bases clipped from V and 8 bases from J, the junction kept 6 bases outside the gene matches. The CDR3 DNA follows: TGCAGTGCCCGGGGGGGCGTCTATGAGCAGTTCTTC. Amino acid sequence: CSARGGVYEQFF.